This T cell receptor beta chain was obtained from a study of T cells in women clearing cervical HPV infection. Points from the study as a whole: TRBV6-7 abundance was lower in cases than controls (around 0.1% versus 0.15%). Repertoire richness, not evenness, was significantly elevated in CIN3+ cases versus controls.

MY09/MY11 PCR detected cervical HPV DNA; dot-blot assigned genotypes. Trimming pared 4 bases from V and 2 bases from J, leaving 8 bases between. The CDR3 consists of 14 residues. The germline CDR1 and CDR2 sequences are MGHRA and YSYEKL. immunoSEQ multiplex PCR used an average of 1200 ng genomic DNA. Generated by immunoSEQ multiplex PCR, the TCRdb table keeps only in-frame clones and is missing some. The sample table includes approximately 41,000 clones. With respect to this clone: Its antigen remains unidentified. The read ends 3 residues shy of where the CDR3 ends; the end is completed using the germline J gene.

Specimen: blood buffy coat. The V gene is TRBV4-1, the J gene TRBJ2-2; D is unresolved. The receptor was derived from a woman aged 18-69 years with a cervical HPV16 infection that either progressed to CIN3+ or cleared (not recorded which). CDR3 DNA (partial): TGCGCCAGCAGCCTCTCTACCAACACCGGGGAG. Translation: CASSLSTNTGE. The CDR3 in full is CASSLSTNTGELFF.